The 19 T cell receptor beta chains presented below share a single source sample, sequenced in a study of Ad26.COV2.S vaccination and SARS-CoV-2 variants (dated by TCRdb to the early 2020s). Receptor amplification or capture employed the immunoSEQ multiplex PCR assay. TCRdb mirrors the immuneACCESS table, restricted to in-frame sequences. Some clones are absent from its copies; in checked studies, under half trace to an unresolved V gene, and the reason for the others is unknown. The sample table holds around 450,000 clones, of which roughly 90% were seen once. Jointly, the top ten make up approximately 4% of the sample. The sample's treatment or condition label is to be understood as: approximately 18 received Ad26.COV2.S at low or high dose, single or two shots; roughly 5 received placebo; per-sample allocation not given. For vaccine and placebo recipients, the sequenced repertoires came from samples collected on day 63 after the first injection.

The sequencing used peripheral blood, collected in a trial of Ad26.COV2.S vaccine versus placebo. These receptors all stem from a person aged 18-65 years who received the Ad26.COV2.S COVID-19 vaccine or a placebo.

This chain joins TRBV12-5 and TRBJ2-1, with D possibly TRBD2 on 5 matching bases. The CDR3 totals 12 residues. Germline loops: CDR1 LGHNT, CDR2 FRNRAP. Trimming shortened V by 8 bases and J by 10 bases, and 15 bases separated the two germline ends. The CDR3 DNA reads TGTGCTAGTAGTCCGGGGAACAGCGAGCAGTTCTTC. Amino acid sequence: CASSPGNSEQFF.

The chain joins TRBV5-4 to TRBJ1-1; maybe TRBD1 (5 bases). This CDR3 has 15 residues. The germline V gene has CDR1 SGHNT and CDR2 YYREEE (reference sequence). V shed 0 bases and J shed 1 base, with 10 bases lying between them. CDR3 DNA: TGTGCCAGCAGCTTGGGTCAGGGTGGGAACACTGAAGCTTTCTTT. Translation gives CASSLGQGGNTEAFF.

The genes are TRBV20-1 and TRBJ1-1, with unresolved D. V gave up 6 bases and J gave up 7 bases, with 12 bases separating them. The germline V gene encodes CDR1 DFQATT and CDR2 SNEGSKA (reference sequence). The length of the CDR3 is 11 residues. The CDR3 sequence is CSAGGTSEAFF. CDR3 sequence (DNA): TGCAGTGCCGGCGGTACTAGTGAAGCTTTCTTT.

This chain links TRBV5-1 with TRBJ1-6, with D maybe TRBD1 (6 bases). This CDR3 contains 15 residues. CDR1 and CDR2 from the germline V gene are SGHRS and YFSETQ. Trimming removed 0 bases at V and 8 bases at J, with 12 bases between. The CDR3 loop is CASSLVTGSDSPLHF. In DNA, the CDR3 is TGCGCCAGCAGCTTGGTCACAGGGTCGGATTCACCCCTCCACTTT.

V gene TRBV20-1 combines with J gene TRBJ2-5, with TRBD2 identical over 8 bases. The CDR3 has 15 amino acids. Germline V gene data show CDR1 as DFQATT and CDR2 as SNEGSKA (reference sequence). The V gene end was trimmed by 3 bases and the J gene end by 5 bases; junction bases not matched to a gene: 11. The CDR3 DNA reads TGCAGTGCTAGTCGGGCGGGGGGCGTTGTGGAGACCCAGTACTTC. Its translation: CSASRAGGVVETQYF.

The V gene is TRBV2, the J gene TRBJ2-7; a weak D match, TRBD1 (6 bases). Deletions cut 4 bases from V and 3 bases from J, with 13 bases between. The CDR3 runs to 14 residues. CDR1 is SNHLY, CDR2 FYNNEI, per germline. The chain's CDR3 is CASSGLEGVYEQYF. CDR3 nucleotides: TGTGCCAGCAGTGGGCTCGAGGGGGTCTACGAGCAGTACTTC.

This rearrangement joins TRBV7-8 to TRBJ2-6; D uncertain. The germline V gene encodes CDR1 SGHVS and CDR2 FQNEAQ. V was clipped by 0 bases and J by 3 bases, with 9 bases between them. The CDR3 runs 16 residues. CDR3 DNA sequence: TGTGCCAGCAGCTTAGCGGAAGGGTATGGGGCCAACGTCCTGACTTTC. Residues: CASSLAEGYGANVLTF.

In its sample, this clone was seen once. The chain employs TRBV30 and TRBJ1-1, with TRBD1 matching 9 bases. CDR1 is GTSNPN and CDR2 is SVGIG in the germline V gene (reference sequence). V shed 1 base, J shed 6 bases, and the junction held 9 bases outside the gene matches. The CDR3 spans 15 residues. The CDR3 DNA follows: TGTGCCTGGAGTGGTTACAGGGGGCCCGGGGCTGAAGCTTTCTTT. Encoded protein: CAWSGYRGPGAEAFF.

The chain carries TRBV5-5 and TRBJ1-1, with unresolved D. Germline V gene lookup returns CDR1 SGHKS and CDR2 YYEKEE (reference sequence). The CDR3 is 16 residues long. The V and J ends lost 0 bases and 5 bases respectively, with 17 bases between them. The CDR3 DNA follows: TGTGCCAGCAGCTTGGGAGGGAACGTGGGATGGACTGAAGCTTTCTTT. Encoded protein: CASSLGGNVGWTEAFF.

The rearrangement joins TRBV4-3 to TRBJ1-1; the D is unclear. The CDR3 runs 14 residues. Germline V gene data show CDR1 as LGHNA and CDR2 as YSLEER. Trimming took 1 base from V and 2 from J, leaving 8 bases between them. The CDR3 region has the DNA TGCGCCAGCAGCCAAGTGGTTGGAAACACTGAAGCTTTCTTT. Its translation: CASSQVVGNTEAFF.

The CDR3 region has the DNA TGTGCCAGCAGCCCCGGCCCAGGGGGCGTGAGTGGCTACACCTTC. It encodes CASSPGPGGVSGYTF. V is TRBV5-4 and J is TRBJ1-2, with 8 nucleotides matching TRBD1. The CDR3 extends over 15 amino acids. J was trimmed by 7 bases and V by 4 bases; bases with no gene match: 12. Per germline, CDR1 SGHNT and CDR2 YYREEE (reference sequence).

The chain couples TRBV18 to TRBJ1-5; the D gene is possibly TRBD1 (6 bases). The V gene lost 3 bases and the J gene lost 4 bases, with 13 bases spanning the gap. Germline CDR1 KGHSH, CDR2 LQKENI. The CDR3 spans 15 residues. Here the CDR3 DNA reads TGTGCCAGCTCACCCGCCGGGACACTTAATCAGCCCCAGCATTTT. It specifies CASSPAGTLNQPQHF.

As regards this clone: The sample holds other DNA sequences that translate to the same CDR3. The chain employs TRBV9 and TRBJ2-7; D is perhaps TRBD1 (5 bases). The CDR3 loop spans 14 amino acids. CDR1 SGDLS and CDR2 YYNGEE come from the germline V gene. Trimming took 0 bases from V and 1 from J, leaving 8 bases between them. The CDR3, as DNA: TGTGCCAGCAGCGTAGGAGCAGGGTCCTACGAGCAGTACTTC. This encodes CASSVGAGSYEQYF.

The chain uses TRBV7-6 and TRBJ2-5; D gene unclear. The CDR3 is 15 residues long. Trimming shortened V by 5 bases and J by 8 bases, and 21 bases separated the two germline ends. Germline assignment: CDR1 SGHVS and CDR2 FNYEAQ. The CDR3 DNA is TGTGCCAGCAGCCAATCGTCGGGCAAAACCCTAACCCAGTACTTC. Its protein is CASSQSSGKTLTQYF.

This chain connects TRBV5-1 to TRBJ1-4, with D possibly matching TRBD1 (5 bases). V dropped 1 base and J dropped 0 bases, with 10 bases sitting between them. In germline, CDR1 is SGHRS, CDR2 YFSETQ. This CDR3 comprises 16 residues. The CDR3 is CASSLQGAATNEKLFF. As DNA, the CDR3 is TGCGCCAGCAGCTTGCAGGGCGCCGCAACTAATGAAAAACTGTTTTTT.

V and J are TRBV5-1 and TRBJ1-3; TRBD1 agrees at 8 bases. The CDR3 length is 14 residues. Germline loops: CDR1 SGHRS, CDR2 YFSETQ. V was pared by 4 bases and J by 8 bases, with 8 bases of the junction left unmatched. The CDR3 bases are TGCGCCAGCAGCCCTCGGCAGGGGGCCTACACCATATATTTT. The encoded protein is CASSPRQGAYTIYF. The entire variable domain, with the rest obtained from reference TRBV5-1 and TRBJ1-3, is as follows: KAGVTQTPRYLIKTRGQQVTLSCSPISGHRSVSWYQQTPGQGLQFLFEYFSETQRNKGNFPGRFSGRQFSNSRSEMNVSTLELGDSALYLCASSPRQGAYTIYFGEGSWLTVV.

The chain employs TRBV9 and TRBJ1-3, with D hard to call. The CDR3 contains 16 residues. CDR1 SGDLS and CDR2 YYNGEE come from the germline V gene. V lost 4 bases and J lost 4, with 18 bases in between. In nucleotides, the CDR3 is TGTGCCAGCAGCACAGAACCCAGGAGATCGGGAAACACCATATATTTT. Protein product: CASSTEPRRSGNTIYF.

V gene TRBV24-1 combines with J gene TRBJ2-1; D remains unclear. The V gene's germline CDR1 is KGHDR and CDR2 SFDVKD. This CDR3 has 16 amino acids. V shed 4 bases and J shed 6 bases, with 18 bases lying between them. DNA for the CDR3: TGTGCCACCAGTGAACCAACGACTGTGCAGCGCAATGAGCAGTTCTTC. Its protein is CATSEPTTVQRNEQFF.

The genes are TRBV5-1 and TRBJ2-5; D perhaps matches TRBD1 (6 bases). V gave up 5 bases and J gave up 1 base, with 21 bases separating them. The CDR3 is made up of 17 amino acids. Per germline, CDR1 SGHRS and CDR2 YFSETQ. The CDR3 nucleotides read TGCGCCAGCAGGAACTGGGTTTGGGGACAACCCCAAGAGACCCAGTACTTC. It encodes CASRNWVWGQPQETQYF.